The 32 T cell receptor beta chains listed next were all sequenced from one sample in a study of cytomegalovirus exposure and HLA in healthy donors. Researchers ran the PCR with 60 Vbeta and 13 Jbeta primers. This table comes from immunoSEQ multiplex PCR, and its TCRdb copy is limited to in-frame clones, with some not included. The sample yields 80,000 to 100,000 clones, 81% seen once. Specimen: PBMCs. The receptors were gathered from a man aged 40-50 years in good health and CMV-seronegative.

The V call is TRBV6-6, the J call TRBJ2-2; tentatively, D is TRBD1 (5 bases). CDR3 length: 13 residues. Trimming stripped 6 bases from V and 5 bases from J, with 10 bases between. From germline, CDR1 is MNHNY and CDR2 SVGAGI (reference sequence). CDR3 sequence reads: CASSVRATGELFF. DNA of the CDR3: TGTGCCAGCAGCGTCAGGGCGACCGGGGAGCTGTTTTTT.

In its sample, this clone was seen once. The V gene is TRBV7-9, the J gene TRBJ1-1; 12 bases are shared with TRBD1. From germline, CDR1 is SEHNR and CDR2 FQNEAQ (reference sequence). The CDR3 runs to 17 residues. V was pared by 4 bases and J by 2 bases, with 8 bases of the junction left unmatched. The DNA of the CDR3 is TGTGCCAGCAGCTCTGGGACAGGGGGCGTTTCAAACACTGAAGCTTTCTTT. Translating it yields CASSSGTGGVSNTEAFF.

V gene TRBV19 combines with J gene TRBJ1-4, with D uncertain. Trimming shortened V by 4 bases and J by 0 bases, and 9 bases separated the two germline ends. The V gene's germline CDR1 is LNHDA and CDR2 SQIVND (reference sequence). This CDR3 comprises 15 residues. CDR3 DNA: TGTGCCAGTAGTACGATCAGATCAACTAATGAAAAACTGTTTTTT. Its translation is CASSTIRSTNEKLFF.

V gene TRBV6-1 combines with J gene TRBJ1-1; no reliable D call. Germline V gene lookup returns CDR1 MNHNS and CDR2 SASEGT. The V end was cut by 2 bases, the J end by 7 bases, with 14 bases between. CDR3 length: 14 residues. CDR3 residues: CASSEQRSFGEAFF. Here the CDR3 DNA reads TGTGCCAGCAGTGAACAAAGGAGTTTTGGTGAAGCTTTCTTT.

The V gene is TRBV5-8, the J gene TRBJ2-7; D remains ambiguous. CDR1 and CDR2 (germline): SGHTS, YDEGEE. Trimming cost V 1 base and J 2 bases, with 7 bases left between them. There are 13 residues in the CDR3. Here the CDR3 reads CASSLLTTYEQYF. The CDR3 nucleotides are TGTGCCAGCAGCTTGCTCACTACCTACGAGCAGTACTTC.

In its sample, this clone was seen once. The chain is built from TRBV4-3 and TRBJ1-4; tentative D call: TRBD1 (6 bases). The CDR3 sequence is 16 residues long. The V gene's germline CDR1 is LGHNA and CDR2 YSLEER. The V gene lost 0 bases and the J gene lost 8 bases, with 16 bases spanning the gap. CDR3 nucleotide sequence: TGCGCCAGCAGCCAAGATCTGCAGGGGCGGAAAGAAAAACTGTTTTTT. Amino acid sequence: CASSQDLQGRKEKLFF.

Worth noting for this clone: A junction boundary mismatches the germline segment, possibly from a read error. The chain couples TRBV7-9 to TRBJ2-7, with 8 bases lining up with TRBD1. Germline V CDR1 and CDR2: SEHNR, FQNEAQ (reference sequence). The length of the CDR3 is 17 residues. The CDR3 DNA is TGTTCCAGCAGCTTATATCTTCCGGGACAGGATCGCTACGAGCAGTACTTC. Its translation: CSSSLYLPGQDRYEQYF. The variable domain in full, completed from reference TRBV7-9 and TRBJ2-7, reads DTGVSQNPRHKITKRGQNVTFRCDPISEHNRLYWYRQTLGQGPEFLTYFQNEAQLEKSRLLSDRFSAERPKGSFSTLEIQRTEQGDSAMYLCSSSLYLPGQDRYEQYFGPGTRLTVT.

The chain uses TRBV15 and TRBJ1-2; TRBD1 aligns across 8 bases. This CDR3 contains 15 residues. V trimming: 0 bases; J trimming: 5 bases; junction bases outside the gene matches: 5. In germline, CDR1 is LNHNV, CDR2 YYDKDF (reference sequence). In nucleotides, the CDR3 is TGTGCCACCAGCAGAGATCGGCAGGGGGCTTATGGCTACACCTTC. This translates into CATSRDRQGAYGYTF.

J is TRBJ1-4 and V is TRBV29-1; 9 bases match TRBD1. Germline V gives CDR1 SQVTM, CDR2 ANQGSEA. V was clipped by 6 bases and J by 6 bases; unmatched bases: 5. The CDR3 totals 13 residues. CDR3 region: CSVPGQGYEKLFF. In DNA form, the CDR3 reads TGCAGCGTGCCGGGACAGGGCTATGAAAAACTGTTTTTT.

A few counts support this clone. This sequence joins TRBV5-1 and TRBJ2-1, with TRBD1 as a possible D gene (6 bases). Trimming pared 2 bases from V and 4 bases from J, leaving 13 bases between. Germline V lookup: CDR1 SGHRS, CDR2 YFSETQ. The CDR3 length is 15 residues. In DNA, the CDR3 is TGCGCCAGCAGCTTTGCAACAGGGATGTACAATGAGCAGTTCTTC. This translates into CASSFATGMYNEQFF. Full variable domain (rest looked up from reference TRBV5-1 and TRBJ2-1): KAGVTQTPRYLIKTRGQQVTLSCSPISGHRSVSWYQQTPGQGLQFLFEYFSETQRNKGNFPGRFSGRQFSNSRSEMNVSTLELGDSALYLCASSFATGMYNEQFFGPGTRLTVL.

The rearrangement joins TRBV5-6 to TRBJ2-5; D remains unclear. Trimming removed 4 bases at V and 5 bases at J, with 15 bases between. The CDR3 extends over 14 amino acids. Germline CDR1 is SGHDT and CDR2 is YYEEEE. This chain's CDR3 is CASSPPAAVETQYF. CDR3 bases: TGTGCCAGCAGCCCCCCGGCGGCTGTGGAGACCCAGTACTTC.

The V gene is TRBV11-2, the J gene TRBJ2-1, with 8 bases identical to TRBD1. CDR1 is SGHAT, CDR2 FQNNGV, per germline. V was pared by 1 base and J by 8 bases, with 1 base of the junction left unmatched. The CDR3 consists of 13 residues. CDR3 sequence: CASSLGTGYEQFF. In DNA form, the CDR3 reads TGTGCCAGCAGCTTAGGGACAGGGTATGAGCAGTTCTTC. The complete variable domain, with remaining parts taken from reference TRBV11-2 and TRBJ2-1, reads EAGVAQSPRYKIIEKRQSVAFWCNPISGHATLYWYQQILGQGPKLLIQFQNNGVVDDSQLPKDRFSAERLKGVDSTLKIQPAKLEDSAVYLCASSLGTGYEQFFGPGTRLTVL.

V is TRBV5-6 and J is TRBJ2-5; a possible D gene is TRBD2 (6 bases). Trimming removed 4 bases from V and 4 bases from J, with 23 bases in between. CDR3 size: 17 residues. CDR1 and CDR2 from the germline V gene are SGHDT and YYEEEE. The CDR3, as DNA: TGTGCCAGCAGCATTCGGATCCGGGACTCGCCGGGAGAGACCCAGTACTTC. This encodes CASSIRIRDSPGETQYF.

This chain joins TRBV7-9 and TRBJ2-7, with 7 bases matching TRBD2. Germline values: CDR1 SEHNR, CDR2 FQNEAQ (reference sequence). V lost 5 bases to trimming and J lost 2 bases; unmatched junction nucleotides: 6. CDR3 length: 14 residues. The CDR3 DNA sequence: TGTGCCAGCAGCAGCGGGGTCCGGGCCTACGAGCAGTACTTC. Protein sequence: CASSSGVRAYEQYF.

This clone was found once. This chain links TRBV5-1 with TRBJ2-3; tentative D call: TRBD1 (6 bases). The V gene lost 0 bases and the J gene lost 7 bases, with 15 bases spanning the gap. Germline CDR1 SGHRS, CDR2 YFSETQ. This CDR3 is 15 amino acids long. CDR3 nucleotides: TGCGCCAGCAGCTTGGCCACTGGACAGAAAAATACGCAGTATTTT. Protein: CASSLATGQKNTQYF.

V gene TRBV6-5 combines with J gene TRBJ1-3, with 11 bases identical to TRBD1. This CDR3 has 14 amino acids. The V gene's germline CDR1 is MNHEY and CDR2 SVGAGI. With V trimmed by 6 bases and J by 8 bases, 6 bases remained unmatched. CDR3 sequence: CASRLRDRGDTIYF. For the CDR3, the DNA is TGTGCCAGCAGACTCCGGGACAGGGGGGACACCATATATTTT.

The chain carries TRBV7-9 and TRBJ2-5, with 7 nucleotides matching TRBD1. The end of the DNA is better explained by TRBJ2-7, so the J call may be wrong. The CDR3 is made up of 13 amino acids. Germline-derived CDR1 and CDR2 are SEHNR and FQNEAQ (reference sequence). Here the CDR3 reads CASSLDWTGEQYF. For the CDR3, the DNA is TGTGCCAGCAGCTTAGATTGGACAGGCGAGCAGTACTTC.

The genes are TRBV19 and TRBJ2-1; 8 nucleotides line up with TRBD1. This CDR3 has 15 residues. Germline CDR1 LNHDA, CDR2 SQIVND (reference sequence). V lost 6 bases, J lost 2 bases, and 6 bases stayed unmatched. CDR3 sequence: CASRDQQGAYNEQFF. CDR3 nucleotides: TGTGCCAGTAGGGACCAACAGGGGGCCTACAATGAGCAGTTCTTC.

V gene TRBV5-4 combines with J gene TRBJ2-1; D is possibly TRBD2 (7 bases). CDR3 length: 18 residues. The ends were cut back, 10 bases at V and 0 bases at J, with 26 bases in the middle. Germline CDR1 is SGHNT and CDR2 is YYREEE (reference sequence). The CDR3 protein is CARKTLGGGTNSYNEQFF. The CDR3 bases are TGTGCCCGCAAAACCCTTGGGGGGGGGACAAACTCCTACAATGAGCAGTTCTTC.

This clone came up once. V and J are TRBV5-5 and TRBJ2-7; the match to TRBD2 covers 11 bases. Germline V gene sequence: CDR1 SGHKS, CDR2 YYEKEE (reference sequence). The CDR3 is made up of 15 amino acids. V was pared by 3 bases and J by 6 bases, with 8 bases of the junction left unmatched. CDR3 in amino acids: CASSSLSGGVLEQYF. CDR3 DNA sequence: TGTGCCAGCAGCTCACTTAGCGGGGGGGTTCTCGAGCAGTACTTC.

CDR3 region: CSVHRGREAFF. For the CDR3, the DNA is TGCAGCGTGCACAGGGGGCGGGAAGCTTTCTTT. The chain links TRBV29-1 to TRBJ1-1; 9 bases are shared with TRBD1. The J segment lost 8 bases and the V segment lost 6 bases, leaving 4 bases of the junction unmatched. The CDR3 has 11 amino acids. Germline V gene lookup returns CDR1 SQVTM and CDR2 ANQGSEA.

The chain combines TRBV5-4 with TRBJ2-5; maybe TRBD2 (5 bases). The CDR3 spans 15 residues. Germline assignment: CDR1 SGHNT and CDR2 YYREEE (reference sequence). V was cut by 4 bases and J by 0 bases, with 13 bases left in between. CDR3 sequence reads: CASSTYRGNQETQYF. The CDR3 bases are TGTGCCAGCAGCACCTATCGGGGTAACCAAGAGACCCAGTACTTC.

The chain uses TRBV18 and TRBJ2-5, with D unresolved. V gave up 3 bases and J gave up 4 bases, with 24 bases separating them. The V gene's germline CDR1 is KGHSH and CDR2 LQKENI. This CDR3 comprises 18 residues. The CDR3 region is CASSPISLYTPTGETQYF. The CDR3 DNA is TGTGCCAGCTCACCTATTTCGTTGTATACCCCTACTGGAGAGACCCAGTACTTC.

The V call is TRBV29-1, the J call TRBJ1-2; TRBD1 might be the D (5 bases). The CDR3 is 11 residues long. Germline V gene sequence: CDR1 SQVTM, CDR2 ANQGSEA. CDR3 residues: CTLSGDYGYTF. As DNA, the CDR3 is TGCACCCTCTCGGGGGACTATGGCTACACCTTC.

This chain links TRBV5-8 with TRBJ1-1; 7 nucleotides agree with TRBD1. CDR1 SGHTS and CDR2 YDEGEE come from the germline V gene. J lost 5 bases, V lost 4 bases, and 8 bases had no gene match. This CDR3 has 14 amino acids. The CDR3 DNA reads as TGTGCCAGCAGCCTCCGACAGGGTAGGACTGAAGCTTTCTTT. This sequence encodes CASSLRQGRTEAFF.

The rearrangement links TRBV5-6 to TRBJ2-3; TRBD2 agrees at 8 bases. This CDR3 comprises 17 residues. Germline values: CDR1 SGHDT, CDR2 YYEEEE. V shed 4 bases and J 0 bases; nucleotides not matched to a gene: 10. The CDR3 nucleotides read TGTGCCAGCAGCGATACTGCGGGGGGCCTTAGCACAGATACGCAGTATTTT. It encodes CASSDTAGGLSTDTQYF.

The J gene is TRBJ1-1, the V gene TRBV6-1; possible D gene TRBD1, 6 bases. CDR1 is MNHNS and CDR2 is SASEGT in the germline V gene. The CDR3 runs 13 residues. The V end lost 3 bases, the J end lost 5 bases, and 10 bases lay between the germline ends. The CDR3 DNA sequence: TGTGCCAGCAGTGACACAGGGCGGACTGAAGCTTTCTTT. Translating gives CASSDTGRTEAFF.

The chain couples TRBV27 to TRBJ2-5; D uncertain. The DNA end is more similar to TRBJ2-7, so the J call may be wrong. The CDR3 loop spans 13 amino acids. Germline V CDR1 and CDR2: MNHEY, SMNVEV (reference sequence). As DNA, the CDR3 is TGTGCCAGCAGTCCCTCATTTTACTACGAGCAGTACTTC. Its translation: CASSPSFYYEQYF.

The genes are TRBV5-4 and TRBJ2-5, with a possible D match to TRBD1 (5 bases). V lost 2 bases and J lost 4, with 12 bases in between. Per germline, CDR1 SGHNT and CDR2 YYREEE (reference sequence). This CDR3 spans 14 amino acids. In DNA, the CDR3 is TGTGCCAGCAGCTTACAAGGGCAGGGAGAGACCCAGTACTTC. Its protein product is CASSLQGQGETQYF.

The chain links TRBV5-1 to TRBJ2-1; 10 positions match TRBD1. Germline V gene sequence: CDR1 SGHRS, CDR2 YFSETQ. This CDR3 contains 16 residues. V shed 0 bases and J 4 bases; nucleotides not matched to a gene: 4. CDR3 coding DNA: TGCGCCAGCAGCTTGGATGGGACAGGGGCTTACAATGAGCAGTTCTTC. Translated: CASSLDGTGAYNEQFF.

The chain joins TRBV5-5 to TRBJ1-2; D possibly corresponds to TRBD1 (6 bases). This CDR3 region has 14 residues. CDR1 is SGHKS and CDR2 is YYEKEE in the germline V gene (reference sequence). The V end was cut by 1 base, the J end by 7 bases, with 14 bases between. DNA of the CDR3: TGTGCCAGCAGCTTGTCGTTGACAGGTGGTGGCTACACCTTC. Translation gives CASSLSLTGGGYTF.

This sequence joins TRBV12-5 and TRBJ2-7, with D uncertain. V was shortened by 6 bases and J by 6 bases, with 9 bases between the two germline ends. The CDR3 spans 11 residues. Germline V lookup: CDR1 LGHNT, CDR2 FRNRAP. CDR3 protein: CASGRGCEQYF. CDR3 nucleotides: TGTGCTAGTGGAAGAGGATGCGAGCAGTACTTC.